This is a list of T cell receptor beta chains from one sample in a study of T-cell reconstitution after alpha-beta-depleted transplantation in children. Via MiXCR, TCRdb re-called the PCR reads, giving one row per CDR3 protein. The sample holds 440,000 or so distinct CDR3 sequences, roughly two fifths seen once. This material consisted of PBMCs, taken before TCRalphabeta/CD19-depleted stem cell transplant. The origin of the receptors is a girl aged 2 to 10 with aplastic anemia, due to receive a stem cell transplant. Both conserved end residues are part of each CDR3. Fields, in order: J gene, clone size, V gene, D gene, CDR3 protein, CDR3 DNA. A D gene is named only where the DNA matches it firmly. The listing skips clone size in some rows; elsewhere it reads once, few, many or a size class.

TRBJ2-1 | - | TRBV2 | TRBD2 | CASSEAVRASGRPNEQFF | TGTGCCAGCAGTGAAGCGGTACGGGCTAGCGGGAGGCCCAATGAGCAGTTCTTC
TRBJ2-5 | few | TRBV29-1 | - | CSVVPAEGETQYF | TGCAGCGTTGTCCCCGCCGAGGGGGAGACCCAGTACTTC
TRBJ1-4 | - | TRBV20-1 | - | CSAKHVEKLFF | TGCAGTGCTAAACACGTTGAAAAACTGTTTTTT
TRBJ2-7 | few | TRBV10-3 | - | CAISESTTDSYEQYF | TGTGCCATCAGTGAGTCGACTACGGACTCCTACGAGCAGTACTTC
TRBJ2-7 | - | TRBV12-3/TRBV12-4 | - | CASSLVKTVIYEQYF | TGTGCCAGCAGTTTAGTGAAGACAGTCATCTACGAGCAGTACTTC
TRBJ2-5 | few | TRBV28 | - | CASSISGQETQYF | TGTGCCAGCAGTATTAGCGGCCAAGAGACCCAGTACTTC
TRBJ1-1 | - | TRBV5-1 | - | CASSLINPEGAFF | TGCGCCAGCAGCTTGATTAACCCCGAGGGAGCTTTCTTT
TRBJ2-2 | many | TRBV9 | TRBD2 | CASRLATSTGELFF | TGTGCCAGCAGACTAGCGACGAGCACCGGGGAGCTGTTTTTT
TRBJ2-1 | - | TRBV5-1 | TRBD2 | CASSLGASGGSYNEQFF | TGCGCCAGCAGCTTGGGGGCTAGCGGGGGCTCCTACAATGAGCAGTTCTTC
TRBJ1-2 | many | TRBV20-1 | - | CSARDEGHYGYTF | TGCAGTGCTAGAGATGAGGGCCACTATGGCTACACCTTC
TRBJ2-3 | few | TRBV7-2 | - | CASSLYWDGTDTQYF | TGTGCCAGCAGCTTATATTGGGACGGCACAGATACGCAGTATTTT
TRBJ2-2 | - | TRBV20-1 | - | CSARQSGRANTGELFF | TGCAGTGCTAGACAATCGGGCCGCGCGAACACCGGGGAGCTGTTTTTT
TRBJ1-1 | - | TRBV19 | - | CASSIDAGLNTEAFF | TGTGCCAGTAGTATAGACGCAGGGTTGAACACTGAAGCTTTCTTT
TRBJ2-7 | - | TRBV12-3/TRBV12-4 | - | CASSTFRTREYEQYF | TGTGCCAGCAGCACCTTTCGGACACGGGAGTACGAGCAGTACTTC
TRBJ2-7 | few | TRBV10-2 | - | CASRGSPIREQYF | TGCGCCAGCAGGGGCAGCCCCATAAGGGAGCAGTACTTC
TRBJ1-5 | few | TRBV10-3 | TRBD1 | CAISESQGVHNQPQHF | TGTGCCATCAGTGAGTCCCAGGGGGTGCACAATCAGCCCCAGCATTTT
TRBJ1-1 | once | TRBV20-1 | TRBD1 | CSASTGGPEAFF | TGCAGTGCTTCTACAGGGGGCCCTGAAGCTTTCTTT
TRBJ1-1 | - | TRBV5-6 | - | CASGNRPLSEAFF | TGTGCCAGCGGCAACCGGCCCCTCTCTGAAGCTTTCTTT